These 32 T cell receptor beta chains share one sample of origin, sequenced in a study of blood T cell repertoires in COVID-19. The repertoire was sequenced with immunoSEQ multiplex PCR; TCRdb's copy has only in-frame clones and lacks some. This sample has about 180,000 clones, with roughly 81% found just once. The sample was peripheral blood. These receptors originate from a woman older than 75 with COVID-19, enrolled during active disease.

V gene TRBV19 combines with J gene TRBJ2-1, with a possible D match to TRBD2 (6 bases). CDR1 and CDR2 from the germline V gene are LNHDA and SQIVND (reference sequence). The CDR3 consists of 15 residues. Trimming took 7 bases from V and 0 from J, leaving 13 bases between them. The CDR3 region is CASTRGGSSYNEQFF. The CDR3, as DNA: TGTGCCAGTACCCGCGGAGGGAGCTCCTACAATGAGCAGTTCTTC.

The sample holds one count of this clone. The chain uses TRBV9 and TRBJ2-2; D gene ambiguous. The CDR3 has 15 amino acids. CDR1 and CDR2 from the germline V gene are SGDLS and YYNGEE. The V end was cut by 0 bases, the J end by 6 bases, with 12 bases between. CDR3 amino acids: CASSVAGNSPGELFF. CDR3 DNA sequence: TGTGCCAGCAGCGTAGCCGGCAACAGCCCCGGGGAGCTGTTTTTT.

The rearrangement uses TRBV19 and TRBJ1-2, with D perhaps matching TRBD1 (6 bases). CDR1 and CDR2 from the germline V gene are LNHDA and SQIVND (reference sequence). The V end was cut by 3 bases, the J end by 8 bases, with 10 bases between. The CDR3 contains 12 residues. CDR3 sequence (DNA): TGTGCCAGTAGTATTGGGGGCCTAGGCTACACCTTC. Encoded protein: CASSIGGLGYTF.

The chain joins TRBV27 to TRBJ1-1, with D unclear. V was shortened by 3 bases and J by 4 bases, with 9 bases between the two germline ends. This CDR3 has 13 amino acids. Germline V CDR1 and CDR2: MNHEY, SMNVEV (reference sequence). The CDR3 is CASSLASSTEAFF. The CDR3 DNA reads TGTGCCAGCAGTTTGGCCTCCTCCACTGAAGCTTTCTTT.

The genes are TRBV7-2 and TRBJ2-2; 10 nucleotides agree with TRBD2. V gave up 7 bases and J gave up 4 bases; unmatched junction bases: 9. From germline, CDR1 is SGHTA and CDR2 FQGNSA. The CDR3 length is 16 residues. CDR3 residues: CASTPGLAGGTGELFF. Written as DNA, the CDR3 is TGTGCCAGCACCCCTGGATTAGCGGGGGGCACCGGGGAGCTGTTTTTT. The entire variable domain, with the rest obtained from reference TRBV7-2 and TRBJ2-2, is as follows: GAGVSQSPSNKVTEKGKDVELRCDPISGHTALYWYRQSLGQGLEFLIYFQGNSAPDKSGLPSDRFSAERTGGSVSTLTIQRTQQEDSAVYLCASTPGLAGGTGELFFGEGSRLTVL.

This clone came up once. The rearrangement uses TRBV28 and TRBJ1-1, with 7 nucleotides matching TRBD1. The germline CDR1 and CDR2 sequences are MDHEN and SYDVKM. Trimming cost V 3 bases and J 6 bases; bases outside gene matches: 10. This CDR3 is built from 15 residues. The CDR3 region is CASSFDTGDWSEAFF. The CDR3 nucleotides read TGTGCCAGCAGTTTCGACACAGGGGACTGGTCTGAAGCTTTCTTT.

CDR3 region: CASSSTPTGGQETQYF. In nucleotides, the CDR3 is TGTGCCAGCAGTTCCACCCCGACAGGGGGCCAAGAGACCCAGTACTTC. V and J are TRBV6-5 and TRBJ2-5; 9 nucleotides match TRBD1. This CDR3 has 16 residues. With 4 bases clipped from V and 1 base from J, the junction kept 7 bases outside the gene matches. CDR1 and CDR2 from the germline V gene are MNHEY and SVGAGI.

The chain combines TRBV2 with TRBJ1-1; unclear D gene. The V gene lost 3 bases and the J gene lost 5 bases, with 16 bases spanning the gap. The CDR3 runs 15 residues. The germline gives CDR1 SNHLY, CDR2 FYNNEI. The chain's CDR3 is CASSDSGAGWTEAFF. Written as DNA, the CDR3 is TGTGCCAGCAGTGACTCTGGTGCGGGGTGGACTGAAGCTTTCTTT.

The chain employs TRBV7-8 and TRBJ2-7, with D hard to call. The V end lost 2 bases, the J end lost 1 base, and 6 bases lay between the germline ends. Germline CDR1 is SGHVS and CDR2 is FQNEAQ. The CDR3 length is 13 residues. The CDR3 DNA reads TGTGCCAGCAGCTTAAGAGGATCCTACGAGCAGTACTTC. This encodes CASSLRGSYEQYF. Using reference TRBV7-8 and TRBJ2-7 for the parts outside the CDR3, the full variable domain is GAGVSQSPRYKVAKRGQDVALRCDPISGHVSLFWYQQALGQGPEFLTYFQNEAQLDKSGLPSDRFFAERPEGSVSTLKIQRTQQEDSAVYLCASSLRGSYEQYFGPGTRLTVT.

A single count supports this clone. V and J are TRBV5-1 and TRBJ2-5, with 7 nucleotides matching TRBD2. The CDR3 sequence is 14 residues long. The germline V gene encodes CDR1 SGHRS and CDR2 YFSETQ. The trim removed 0 bases at V and 2 bases at J, leaving 1 base unmatched. The CDR3, as DNA: TGCGCCAGCAGCTTGGTGCGGGGGCAAGAGACCCAGTACTTC. Translation gives CASSLVRGQETQYF. Looking up the rest from reference TRBV5-1 and TRBJ2-5 gives the full variable domain: KAGVTQTPRYLIKTRGQQVTLSCSPISGHRSVSWYQQTPGQGLQFLFEYFSETQRNKGNFPGRFSGRQFSNSRSEMNVSTLELGDSALYLCASSLVRGQETQYFGPGTRLLVL.

This clone has only one observation. The genes are TRBV14 and TRBJ1-2; weak D call: TRBD1 (5 bases). The CDR3 covers 14 residues. Trimming stripped 4 bases from V and 8 bases from J, with 17 bases between. From germline, CDR1 is SGHDN and CDR2 FVKESK. The CDR3: CASSPPAEPGGYTF. CDR3 in DNA: TGTGCCAGCAGCCCCCCGGCGGAGCCAGGGGGCTACACCTTC.

The chain is built from TRBV6-5 and TRBJ2-5; 10 bases map to TRBD2. The CDR3 spans 15 residues. Germline V gene data show CDR1 as MNHEY and CDR2 as SVGAGI. With V trimmed by 3 bases and J by 5 bases, 6 bases remained unmatched. CDR3 sequence (DNA): TGTGCCAGCAGTTATCCGACTAGCGGGCACGAGACCCAGTACTTC. It codes for CASSYPTSGHETQYF.

The CDR3 nucleotides are TGTGCCAGCAGCCCTACAGGGATGGGCACCGGGGAGCTGTTTTTT. This gives the protein CASSPTGMGTGELFF. J is TRBJ2-2 and V is TRBV21-1; the table names TRBD1, a call not compared with the DNA. TRBV21-1 is tagged as a pseudogene. This CDR3 region has 15 residues.

V and J are TRBV12-3 or TRBV12-4 and TRBJ2-2, with 8 bases aligning to TRBD1. The length of the CDR3 is 13 residues. V was clipped by 5 bases and J by 8 bases; unmatched bases: 4. The CDR3 is CASSPRDRGELFF. The CDR3 nucleotides are TGTGCCAGCAGTCCCCGGGACAGGGGGGAGCTGTTTTTT.

V and J are TRBV28 and TRBJ1-1; 9 bases line up with TRBD1. The CDR3 is made up of 16 amino acids. V dropped 1 base and J dropped 1; count of bases not matched to a gene: 4. Looked up from germline, CDR1 is MDHEN and CDR2 is SYDVKM. CDR3 nucleotide sequence: TGTGCCAGCAGTTTATTACAGGGGGCCCGGAACACTGAAGCTTTCTTT. It is translated as CASSLLQGARNTEAFF.

V usage is TRBV5-1 and J usage is TRBJ2-7; 11 nucleotides agree with TRBD2. The CDR3 consists of 14 residues. V lost 5 bases to trimming and J lost 3 bases; unmatched junction nucleotides: 4. Per germline, CDR1 SGHRS and CDR2 YFSETQ. In nucleotides, the CDR3 is TGCGCCAGCAGAACCGGGACTAGCGGCTACGAGCAGTACTTC. Protein sequence: CASRTGTSGYEQYF.

The chain joins TRBV23-1 to TRBJ1-2; 9 bases are shared with TRBD1. TRBV23-1 is known as an ORF, though its function is uncertain. J gave up 8 bases and V 0 bases, and 4 bases lay outside the gene matches. The CDR3 sequence is 14 residues long. CDR3 residues: CASSQSGQGNGYTF. CDR3 sequence (DNA): TGCGCCAGCAGTCAATCAGGACAGGGGAACGGCTACACCTTC.

The rearrangement links TRBV11-2 to TRBJ2-7, with 8 bases aligning to TRBD2. The germline V gene has CDR1 SGHAT and CDR2 FQNNGV. The CDR3 extends over 18 amino acids. J was trimmed by 0 bases and V by 1 base; bases with no gene match: 11. The CDR3 bases are TGTGCCAGCAGCTTAGCCCTAGTATTAGCGGGGAGCTCCTACGAGCAGTACTTC. Amino acid sequence: CASSLALVLAGSSYEQYF.

The chain has TRBV15 and TRBJ1-2; the match to TRBD1 covers 7 bases. Germline V gene data show CDR1 as LNHNV and CDR2 as YYDKDF (reference sequence). The V segment lost 0 bases and the J segment 2 bases; nucleotides outside the gene matches: 0. CDR3 length: 14 residues. The chain's CDR3 is CATSRETGNYGYTF. The DNA of the CDR3 is TGTGCCACCAGCAGAGAGACAGGGAACTATGGCTACACCTTC.

The genes are TRBV29-1 and TRBJ2-7, with TRBD1 matching over 9 bases. The length of the CDR3 is 15 residues. Germline loops: CDR1 SQVTM, CDR2 ANQGSEA. Losses at the gene ends were 6 bases for V and 3 bases for J; bases not matched to a gene: 12. The CDR3 coding sequence is TGCAGCGTCTCCGGGGGACAGGGCTGGGGCTACGAGCAGTACTTC. Amino acid sequence: CSVSGGQGWGYEQYF.

With regard to this clone: Other DNA sequences in the sample encode the same CDR3. The rearrangement uses TRBV5-1 and TRBJ2-7; TRBD2 matches 8 bases. The CDR3 has 15 residues. Germline V gene data show CDR1 as SGHRS and CDR2 as YFSETQ. V dropped 0 bases and J dropped 1; count of bases not matched to a gene: 3. In nucleotides, the CDR3 is TGCGCCAGCAGCTTGGCAGCGGGGGCATCCTACGAGCAGTACTTC. It yields the protein CASSLAAGASYEQYF.

The gene calls are TRBV10-3 and TRBJ2-5; 14 bases fit TRBD2. This CDR3 has 15 amino acids. Germline lookup yields CDR1 ENHRY and CDR2 SYGVKD. Trimming removed 6 bases from V and 4 bases from J; junction bases left unmatched: 4. The CDR3 here is CAISGTSGSSETQYF. As DNA, the CDR3 is TGTGCCATCAGCGGGACTAGCGGGAGTTCAGAGACCCAGTACTTC.

The CDR3 nucleotides are TGTGCCAGCAGTACGACTAGCGGGAGGGCCCACGAGCAGTACTTC. As protein: CASSTTSGRAHEQYF. The V gene is TRBV27, the J gene TRBJ2-7; 14 bases align to TRBD2. Trimming at V came to 5 bases and at J to 5 bases, leaving 5 bases not matched to a gene. The CDR3 is made up of 15 amino acids. Germline V lookup: CDR1 MNHEY, CDR2 SMNVEV (reference sequence).

This sequence joins TRBV18 and TRBJ2-7; perhaps TRBD1 as D (5 bases). The ends were cut back, 1 base at V and 3 bases at J, with 10 bases in the middle. The CDR3 has 14 amino acids. CDR1 is KGHSH and CDR2 is LQKENI in the germline V gene. In DNA form, the CDR3 reads TGTGCCAGCTCACCACAGGGGCTAGGCTACGAGCAGTACTTC. This gives the protein CASSPQGLGYEQYF.

The chain joins TRBV25-1 to TRBJ2-5; 8 bases agree with TRBD2. The CDR3 extends over 14 amino acids. V lost 4 bases to trimming and J lost 5 bases; unmatched junction nucleotides: 6. Germline V gene data show CDR1 as MGHDK and CDR2 as SYGVNS. CDR3 protein: CASSVAGGAETQYF. The CDR3 DNA reads TGTGCCAGCAGTGTCGCGGGGGGCGCGGAGACCCAGTACTTC.

The chain combines TRBV2 with TRBJ2-7, with D possibly matching TRBD1 (7 bases). CDR1 is SNHLY, CDR2 FYNNEI, per germline. Trimming removed 11 bases at V and 7 bases at J, with 18 bases between. The CDR3 loop spans 12 amino acids. The CDR3: CALGRRGQEQYF. CDR3 nucleotides: TGTGCCCTCGGGAGAAGGGGGCAGGAGCAGTACTTC.

V gene TRBV27 combines with J gene TRBJ1-2; D not resolved. The V end lost 6 bases, the J end lost 7 bases, and 15 bases lay between the germline ends. This CDR3 has 13 amino acids. CDR1 is MNHEY and CDR2 is SMNVEV in the germline V gene (reference sequence). CDR3 DNA sequence: TGTGCCAGCAGGCTCACGGGGTCCGCTGGCTACACCTTC. Translation: CASRLTGSAGYTF.

J is TRBJ2-3 and V is TRBV5-3, with TRBD2 identical over 8 bases. TRBV5-3 falls under the ORF class, with uncertain function. The junction had 8 bases not matched to a gene; V was cut back by 0 bases and J by 2 bases. The CDR3 extends over 17 amino acids. The CDR3 loop reads CARSLGGGTRDTDTQYF. In DNA form, the CDR3 reads TGTGCCAGAAGCTTGGGAGGAGGGACTAGGGACACAGATACGCAGTATTTT.

The chain uses TRBV11-1 and TRBJ1-1; D not resolved. Trimming took off 4 bases at V and 1 base at J, with 7 bases between the two ends. The CDR3 has 13 amino acids. Germline V gives CDR1 SGHAT, CDR2 FQDESV (reference sequence). CDR3 sequence (DNA): TGTGCCAGCAGCTCACAGCAGAACACTGAAGCTTTCTTT. Translating it yields CASSSQQNTEAFF. Full variable domain (remainder filled in from reference TRBV11-1 and TRBJ1-1): EAEVAQSPRYKITEKSQAVAFWCDPISGHATLYWYRQILGQGPELLVQFQDESVVDDSQLPKDRFSAERLKGVDSTLKIQPAELGDSAMYLCASSSQQNTEAFFGQGTRLTVV.

The gene calls are TRBV18 and TRBJ1-6, with TRBD1 identical over 7 bases. The CDR3 extends over 13 amino acids. The germline gives CDR1 KGHSH, CDR2 LQKENI. V gave up 6 bases and J gave up 7 bases; unmatched junction bases: 3. The CDR3 DNA reads TGTGCCAGCTCGACAGGGAGCAATTCACCCCTCCACTTT. This encodes CASSTGSNSPLHF.

In this sample, this clone turned up once. The chain employs TRBV9 and TRBJ2-6; tentative D call: TRBD2 (6 bases). CDR1 and CDR2 (germline): SGDLS, YYNGEE. V was pared by 3 bases and J by 2 bases, with 12 bases between. The CDR3 loop spans 16 amino acids. In DNA form, the CDR3 reads TGTGCCAGCAGCGCCGGGAGTGCCCCTGGGGCCAACGTCCTGACTTTC. Amino acid sequence: CASSAGSAPGANVLTF. The whole variable domain, remainder taken from reference TRBV9 and TRBJ2-6, is DSGVTQTPKHLITATGQRVTLRCSPRSGDLSVYWYQQSLDQGLQFLIQYYNGEERAKGNILERFSAQQFPDLHSELNLSSLELGDSALYFCASSAGSAPGANVLTFGAGSRLTVL.

The chain links TRBV6-1 to TRBJ1-1; no reliable D call. V was trimmed by 0 bases and J by 0 bases, leaving 8 bases between them. This CDR3 has 15 amino acids. In germline, CDR1 is MNHNS, CDR2 SASEGT. CDR3 sequence: CASSEARLLNTEAFF. Here the CDR3 DNA reads TGTGCCAGCAGTGAAGCGAGGCTGCTGAACACTGAAGCTTTCTTT.